This TCR beta chain derives from a study of T-cell reconstitution after alpha-beta-depleted transplantation in children. Unique molecular identifiers were used to barcode this TCRbeta library. TCRdb re-called the PCR reads with MiXCR, one entry per CDR3 protein. The sample holds about 210,000 distinct CDR3 sequences, about a sixth seen once. Comments on this clonotype: Antigen: not known.

This CDR3 spans 14 amino acids. Trimming removed 5 bases at V and 0 bases at J, with 11 bases between. Study-wide points: T-cell numbers and diversity one year post-transplant derived largely from freshly generated T cells. Some patients' high day-60 TCRbeta diversity was traced to surviving recipient T cells and thymic progenitors.

The J gene is TRBJ2-7, the V gene TRBV12-3 or TRBV12-4; D is undetermined. This receptor was identified in a male patient aged 2-15 years who had a stem cell transplant for acute lymphoblastic leukemia, so the T cells may come from the graft donor. Specimen: PBMCs, mostly from graft donor cells, collected 360 days after TCRalphabeta/CD19-depleted stem cell transplant. CDR3: CASSLQDGSYEQYF. CDR3 nucleotide sequence: TGTGCCAGCAGTCTCCAGGACGGCTCCTACGAGCAGTACTTC.